The 12 T cell receptor beta chains below all came from one sample that was sequenced in a study of response to subunit inactivated influenza vaccine. TCRdb re-analysed the RT-PCR reads in MiXCR, keeping a single row per CDR3 protein. The table shows hundreds of thousands of distinct CDR3 sequences, with less than 15% occurring only once. Here the sequenced sample was PBMCs from blood, taken 14 to 15 days before vaccination. These receptor sequences come from a man in his fifties or sixties who received an inactivated influenza vaccine.

This rearrangement joins TRBV2 to TRBJ2-3; 7 bases are a match to TRBD1. This CDR3 spans 14 amino acids. V shed 11 bases, J shed 3 bases, and the junction held 11 bases outside the gene matches. Germline V gene data show CDR1 as SNHLY and CDR2 as FYNNEI. The CDR3 is CAALLTGYTDTQYF. CDR3 nucleotide sequence: TGTGCCGCCTTATTGACAGGGTATACAGATACGCAGTATTTT.

V and J are TRBV12-3 or TRBV12-4 and TRBJ2-3, with D tentatively TRBD2 (6 bases). The CDR3 totals 15 residues. The ends were cut back, 3 bases at V and 2 bases at J, with 12 bases in the middle. The CDR3 loop reads CASSFLADYTDTQYF. The CDR3 bases are TGTGCCAGCAGTTTCTTAGCGGACTACACAGATACGCAGTATTTT.

This clonotype was counted many times. V is TRBV29-1 and J is TRBJ2-3; tentatively, D is TRBD1 (5 bases). Germline V gene data show CDR1 as SQVTM and CDR2 as ANQGSEA. This CDR3 region has 14 residues. V was shortened by 4 bases and J by 2 bases, with 13 bases between the two germline ends. The CDR3: CSVAVGDDTDTQYF. DNA for the CDR3: TGCAGCGTTGCAGTAGGGGATGACACAGATACGCAGTATTTT.

The chain carries TRBV2 and TRBJ1-1; no firm D call. Between the trimmed V and J ends, which lost 3 bases and 1 base, there was a span of 9 bases. CDR3 length equals 14 residues. The germline gives CDR1 SNHLY, CDR2 FYNNEI. The CDR3 DNA follows: TGTGCCAGCAGTGAGGGCAGGAGGAACACTGAAGCTTTCTTT. Translation: CASSEGRRNTEAFF.

The table lists this clonotype with many counts. The chain carries TRBV28 and TRBJ2-7; 16 bases agree with TRBD2. This CDR3 has 18 amino acids. With V trimmed by 5 bases and J by 5 bases, 12 bases remained unmatched. Germline values: CDR1 MDHEN, CDR2 SYDVKM. CDR3 amino acids: CASSRIPGTSGRANEQYF. CDR3 coding DNA: TGTGCCAGCAGTCGGATCCCCGGGACTAGCGGGAGGGCCAACGAGCAGTACTTC. Drawing the rest from reference TRBV28 and TRBJ2-7, the complete variable domain is DVKVTQSSRYLVKRTGEKVFLECVQDMDHENMFWYRQDPGLGLRLIYFSYDVKMKEKGDIPEGYSVSREKKERFSLILESASTNQTSMYLCASSRIPGTSGRANEQYFGPGTRLTVT.

This clonotype was counted ten times or more. The gene calls are TRBV7-9 and TRBJ2-2; no firm D call. The CDR3 covers 12 residues. With 5 bases removed from V and 7 bases from J, the gap between germline ends came to 8 bases. CDR1 and CDR2 (germline): SEHNR, FQNEAQ (reference sequence). CDR3 in amino acids: CASSGVGGELFF. The CDR3 bases are TGTGCCAGCAGCGGAGTTGGCGGGGAGCTGTTTTTT.

This clonotype was recorded a few times. The chain is built from TRBV6-1 and TRBJ2-1, with 10 nucleotides matching TRBD2. This CDR3 spans 13 amino acids. The V gene's germline CDR1 is MNHNS and CDR2 SASEGT. Trimming at V came to 10 bases and at J to 8 bases, leaving 8 bases not matched to a gene. Written as DNA, the CDR3 is TGTGCCAACCTAGCGGGAGTGGTAGATGAGCAGTTCTTC. It is translated as CANLAGVVDEQFF.

This clonotype was picked up a small number of times. This chain links TRBV7-3 with TRBJ2-3; 9 nucleotides line up with TRBD2. Trimming cost V 2 bases and J 4 bases; bases outside gene matches: 4. Germline V CDR1 and CDR2: SGHTA, FQGTGA. The CDR3 totals 15 residues. CDR3: CASSLDSGRPDTQYF. In nucleotides, the CDR3 is TGTGCCAGCAGCTTAGATAGCGGGAGACCAGATACGCAGTATTTT.

This clonotype was recorded a few times. The chain carries TRBV5-1 and TRBJ1-5, with a possible D match to TRBD1 (5 bases). In germline, CDR1 is SGHRS, CDR2 YFSETQ. V lost 2 bases and J 3 bases, leaving 12 bases between the germline ends. The CDR3 has 15 amino acids. This chain's CDR3 is CASSLTGTVNQPQHF. CDR3 nucleotides: TGCGCCAGCAGCTTAACCGGGACGGTCAATCAGCCCCAGCATTTT.

This clonotype was picked up a small number of times. The CDR3: CASSDTSSSTDTQYF. CDR3 nucleotide sequence: TGTGCCAGCAGCGACACTAGTTCCTCCACAGATACGCAGTATTTT. The gene calls are TRBV7-9 and TRBJ2-3; TRBD2 might be the D (5 bases). The CDR3 contains 15 residues. Trimming removed 5 bases from V and 2 bases from J, with 14 bases in between. From germline, CDR1 is SEHNR and CDR2 FQNEAQ (reference sequence).

The chain uses TRBV20-1 and TRBJ2-1; 7 nucleotides match TRBD1. V lost 5 bases to trimming and J lost 10 bases; unmatched junction nucleotides: 17. The V gene's germline CDR1 is DFQATT and CDR2 SNEGSKA (reference sequence). The CDR3 is made up of 15 amino acids. CDR3 nucleotides: TGCAGTGCTCGGGGACAGCTGGAACAGGCGTGGGAGCAGTTCTTC. This codes for CSARGQLEQAWEQFF.

This chain uses TRBV7-3 with TRBJ2-1; 7 bases align to TRBD2. CDR1 is SGHTA, CDR2 FQGTGA, per germline. J was trimmed by 0 bases and V by 4 bases; bases with no gene match: 6. CDR3 length equals 16 residues. The CDR3 DNA reads TGTGCCAGCAGCTCTCGGGGAGGGAGCTCCTACAATGAGCAGTTCTTC. Translated: CASSSRGGSSYNEQFF.